The next 6 T cell receptor beta chains were all read from a single sample in a study of T cell repertoires in cytomegalovirus infection. In TCRdb, the reads were re-called with MiXCR into one record per CDR3 protein. The table includes 300,000 or so distinct CDR3 sequences, around 25% detected once. Material for sequencing was PBMCs. The receptors originated from a human donor in good health (CMV status not recorded). Some clones in this sample may be carry-over from other donors' samples.

This clonotype was counted ten times or more. CDR3 amino acids: CASTRSGTGGAGANVLTF. In DNA form, the CDR3 reads TGTGCCAGCACCCGGTCGGGGACAGGGGGCGCCGGGGCCAACGTCCTGACTTTC. This sequence joins TRBV28 and TRBJ2-6; 12 positions agree with TRBD1. V lost 7 bases to trimming and J lost 4 bases; unmatched junction nucleotides: 11. The CDR3 totals 18 residues. Germline V gene sequence: CDR1 MDHEN, CDR2 SYDVKM.

This clonotype was observed at least ten times. An end of the junction differs from the germline gene, which may be a read error. The chain is built from TRBV7-2 and TRBJ2-4; D is unclear. Germline V lookup: CDR1 SGHTA, CDR2 FQGNSA. The length of the CDR3 is 13 residues. The CDR3: CASSLVLSFGLQF. CDR3 nucleotide sequence: TGTGCCAGCAGCTTAGTTTTGTCGTTCGGGCTTCAATTC.

The CDR3 protein is CASSYETGTQYF. CDR3 DNA: TGTGCCAGCAGCTACGAGACGGGGACCCAGTACTTC. The V gene is TRBV11-2, the J gene TRBJ2-5; D gene ambiguous. Germline loops: CDR1 SGHAT, CDR2 FQNNGV. The CDR3 loop spans 12 amino acids. Trimming pared 4 bases from V and 7 bases from J, leaving 10 bases between.

The rearrangement links TRBV5-6 to TRBJ1-5; D not certain. Trimming pared 0 bases from V and 3 bases from J, leaving 16 bases between. Germline CDR1 SGHDT, CDR2 YYEEEE. The CDR3 runs to 17 residues. The CDR3 region has the DNA TGTGCCAGCAGCTTGGGTACAAGGAGCATAAACAATCAGCCCCAGCATTTT. Protein: CASSLGTRSINNQPQHF.

The V call is TRBV2, the J call TRBJ1-3; D uncertain. The germline CDR1 and CDR2 sequences are SNHLY and FYNNEI. The CDR3 is 14 residues long. V was pared by 0 bases and J by 4 bases, with 7 bases between. As DNA, the CDR3 is TGTGCCAGCAGTGAAGCTCAACAGGGAAACACCATATATTTT. Its protein product is CASSEAQQGNTIYF.

The chain is built from TRBV5-6 and TRBJ2-3; tentative D call: TRBD2 (6 bases). Trimming took 0 bases from V and 3 from J, leaving 14 bases between them. The CDR3 has 16 amino acids. CDR1 and CDR2 (germline): SGHDT, YYEEEE. CDR3: CASSLEVAVGTDTQYF. The CDR3 DNA reads TGTGCCAGCAGCTTGGAGGTAGCGGTTGGTACAGATACGCAGTATTTT. The complete variable domain, with remaining parts taken from reference TRBV5-6 and TRBJ2-3, reads DAGVTQSPTHLIKTRGQQVTLRCSPKSGHDTVSWYQQALGQGPQFIFQYYEEEERQRGNFPDRFSGHQFPNYSSELNVNALLLGDSALYLCASSLEVAVGTDTQYFGPGTRLTVL.